The present TCR beta chain was sequenced within a study of CD8 T cells in ankylosing spondylitis. Study-wide results and caveats: Some of the motif variants had earlier been found in reactive arthritis patients' fluid and blood. Blood of patients with ankylosing spondylitis appeared to be characterized by a TCR beta motif of several highly homologous variants.

Making the TCR beta libraries involved quantitative 5'-RACE with molecular barcodes. One entry per CDR3 protein, called by TCRdb with MiXCR from the 5' RACE reads. The table includes 250,000 to 350,000 distinct CDR3 sequences, roughly 20% detected once. A few counts support this clonotype. Its antigen is unidentified. The CDR3 is made up of 15 amino acids. The V and J ends lost 6 bases and 7 bases, in that order; junction bases with no gene match: 11. The material sequenced was blood, either unsorted or a sorted T cell fraction (not recorded which). The origin of this receptor is a male donor with ankylosing spondylitis or in good health (not recorded which). The rearrangement joins TRBV12-3 or TRBV12-4 to TRBJ2-1; 8 bases agree with TRBD2. The CDR3 loop reads CASSLRPTSDNEQFF. As DNA, the CDR3 is TGTGCCAGCAGCCTCCGCCCGACTAGCGATAATGAGCAGTTCTTC.